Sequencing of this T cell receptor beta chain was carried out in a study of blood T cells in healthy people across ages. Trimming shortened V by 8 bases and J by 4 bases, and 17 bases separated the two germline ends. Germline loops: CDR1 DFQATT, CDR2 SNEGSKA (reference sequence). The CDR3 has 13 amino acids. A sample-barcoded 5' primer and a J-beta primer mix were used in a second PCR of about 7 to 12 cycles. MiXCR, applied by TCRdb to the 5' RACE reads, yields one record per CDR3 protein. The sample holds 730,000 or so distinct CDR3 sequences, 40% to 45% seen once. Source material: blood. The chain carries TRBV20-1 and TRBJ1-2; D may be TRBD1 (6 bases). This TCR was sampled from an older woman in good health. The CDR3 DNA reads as TGCAGTCCCAATGAAAGACAGGTCTATGGCTACACCTTC. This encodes CSPNERQVYGYTF.